This T cell receptor beta chain was sequenced in a study of T cell responses to AZD1222 COVID-19 vaccine (dated by TCRdb to the early 2020s). The study in broad terms: TCR sequencing covered some 250 trial participants: 200 to 220 given two doses of AZD1222 and 26 given two doses of MenACWY control vaccine. Enrollment into the trials was organized by age into subgroups of 18-55, 56-69 and 70-plus years, and those subgroups contained about 160, 30 and 59 TCR-sequenced participants, respectively.

The CDR3 regions of human TCRbeta chains were subjected to immunosequencing. In the authors' own workflow: TCRs in the repertoires were compared against a reference library of SARS-CoV-2-specific TCRs that had been generated with the MIRA antigen-specificity platform. Breadth meant the fraction of unique TCRs that were SARS-CoV-2-associated, whereas depth meant the fraction of total T cells that were SARS-CoV-2-associated. Using the MIRA data, each spike-specific TCR was assigned both to the spike region to which the TCR was reactive and to a CD4 or CD8 class. Log10-transformed breadth and depth values were compared by one-way ANOVA with Sidak's multiple comparisons tests. This is the immuneACCESS table as TCRdb keeps it, with only in-frame sequences that have V and J called. A part of the clones is gone; compared with another copy, unresolved V genes explain less than half, and the rest is unexplained. V and J calls and clone size are those listed in that table; D and trimming were worked out from the DNA. Recorded for this sample are over 110,000 clones; around nine tenths of them occurred a single time. The ten largest clones capture 9.3% of the sample.

As encoded in the germline V gene (reference sequence), CDR1 is GTSNPN while CDR2 is SVGIG. CDR3 length: 17 amino acids, cysteine to phenylalanine. The sequence is cut down to CDR3 DNA, 51 bases in frame from base 1. Cut back by 1 base and 5 bases, the V and J ends lie 23 bases apart. A note on this clone: No antigen is known for it. Per-base qualities were not stored, and no clone one base away is much larger.

Taken with the paper, the label for time point translates to: about 28 days (+/-7) after the second vaccine dose. Because spike-specific TCR depth and breadth did not differ between the two schedules, AZD1222 recipients who got a second dose at roughly 4 weeks were pooled with those who got a second dose at roughly 12 weeks. Vaccinee samples were obtained from the UK trials COV001 and COV002, which included a single-blind randomized controlled phase 2/3 trial of AZD1222 (ChAdOx1 nCoV-19) in healthy adults. For TCRbeta chain sequencing, PBMC samples were collected from trial participants at day 0 and at day 28 after the second dose. Results the study describes overall, beyond this receptor: Participants were mostly white British, with more females than males. The authors suggested clonal diversity may have been underestimated. CD4 TCRs associated with the vaccine covered the entire spike protein, and the dominant responses were in regions 160-218 and 743-854. Because no samples from the day 14 peak response were available, repertoires could be characterized only after the peak T cell response. Reportedly, almost half of the unique spike-specific TCRs recognized epitopes lying outside the regions that are mutated in the B.1.351 and B.1.1.7 variants. After two AZD1222 doses, both the breadth and the depth of spike-specific TCRs were significantly higher than at day 0 and than in MenACWY recipients. Conclusions about previously exposed vaccinees are limited, since just 5 to 7 AZD1222 recipients were seropositive for SARS-CoV-2 at baseline. In the small 56-69-year group, the increase in depth fell short of significance, most likely because of low power.

The sequence is built from TRBV30 and TRBJ1-2; D gene: possibly TRBD1, on 6 matching bases. The sample here was peripheral blood, taken 28 days after the second AZD1222 dose. The TCR sequence derives from an adult who received the AZD1222 COVID-19 vaccine. The CDR3 region reads CAWSGWGTGQSVYGYTF. The DNA is as follows: TGTGCCTGGAGTGGGTGGGGCACTGGACAGTCGGTTTATGGCTACACCTTC.